The present T cell receptor beta chain was sequenced within a study of siplizumab effects on memory and regulatory T cells. Findings of the study overall: Roughly 75-95% of dividing CD4+ or CD8+ clones were without an attributable naive or memory phenotype. Memory T cells appeared less diverse than naive cells, which seemed to contribute substantially to alloresponse. Poor capture below about 10^-5 frequency left most alloreactive clones unmapped to unstimulated subsets. Suppressive activity of Tregs proliferating in siplizumab cultures remained unconfirmed.

Assay used: immunoSEQ multiplex PCR; TCRdb lists only in-frame clones, some missing. The sample includes about 66,000 clones, roughly 96% of them seen just once. Germline CDR1 is MNHNS and CDR2 is SASEGT. Trimming removed 4 bases from V and 4 bases from J; junction bases left unmatched: 9. This CDR3 has 16 residues. About this clone: Its antigen is currently unknown.

The chain joins TRBV6-1 to TRBJ2-1, with 8 bases matching TRBD2. The origin of this receptor is a human donor in good health. The specimen was naive CD8+ T cells sorted from blood. CDR3 region: CASSAGRSGGYNEQFF. The DNA for the CDR3 is TGTGCCAGCAGTGCAGGTCGCAGCGGGGGTTACAATGAGCAGTTCTTC.